The next 25 T cell receptor beta chains were all read from a single sample in a study of control samples from healthy donors and cancer patients. Assay used: immunoSEQ multiplex PCR; TCRdb lists only in-frame clones, some missing. The sample has roughly 80,000 clones, 85% to 90% seen once; the top ten hold 4.5% to 7%. Specimen: blood. All receptors derive from a man in his forties or fifties in good health.

The chain uses TRBV5-6 and TRBJ2-5, with a possible D match to TRBD1 (5 bases). The CDR3 is 15 amino acids. From germline, CDR1 is SGHDT and CDR2 YYEEEE. The ends were cut back, 0 bases at V and 4 bases at J, with 13 bases in the middle. The CDR3: CASSLDLREGETQYF. Here the CDR3 DNA reads TGTGCCAGCAGCTTGGATCTCAGGGAAGGAGAGACCCAGTACTTC.

V and J are TRBV7-6 and TRBJ2-3; 7 positions agree with TRBD1. Germline V gives CDR1 SGHVS, CDR2 FNYEAQ. This CDR3 comprises 18 residues. V gave up 0 bases and J gave up 5 bases; unmatched junction bases: 14. The CDR3 nucleotides are TGTGCCAGCAGCTTAGCAGAGCCGGGACAGATCGAGGAAGATACGCAGTATTTT. It yields the protein CASSLAEPGQIEEDTQYF.

The J gene is TRBJ1-3, the V gene TRBV2; no clear D gene. The CDR3 length is 12 residues. Looked up from germline, CDR1 is SNHLY and CDR2 is FYNNEI. V was pared by 6 bases and J by 1 base, with 4 bases between. The CDR3 protein is CASRASGNTIYF. Written as DNA, the CDR3 is TGTGCCAGCAGAGCGTCTGGAAACACCATATATTTT.

V and J are TRBV3-1 (or the pseudogene TRBV3-2) and TRBJ1-1; D possibly corresponds to TRBD1 (5 bases). Trimming cost V 2 bases and J 9 bases, with 10 bases left between them. The CDR3 contains 12 residues. Germline V gene data show CDR1 as LGHDT and CDR2 as YNNKEL (reference sequence). CDR3 protein: CASSQTAGKAFF. The CDR3, as DNA: TGTGCCAGCAGCCAAACTGCAGGGAAAGCTTTCTTT.

V gene TRBV19 combines with J gene TRBJ1-2; TRBD1 might be the D (5 bases). This CDR3 is built from 13 residues. V gave up 0 bases and J gave up 6 bases, with 8 bases separating them. Germline V CDR1 and CDR2: LNHDA, SQIVND (reference sequence). Here the CDR3 DNA reads TGTGCCAGTAGTATAGAAGGCAGGGATGGCTACACCTTC. It yields the protein CASSIEGRDGYTF.

About this clone itself: At one boundary the junction diverges from the germline segment, which might be a read error. The V and J genes are TRBV6-1 and TRBJ1-1; tentatively, D is TRBD1 (5 bases). This CDR3 is 15 amino acids long. Germline lookup yields CDR1 MNHNS and CDR2 SASEGT. CDR3 residues: CASREGGVMNTEAFF. CDR3 sequence (DNA): TGTGCCAGCAGAGAAGGAGGGGTTATGAACACTGAAGCTTTCTTT.

The chain has TRBV2 and TRBJ1-1; the D is unclear. The CDR3 contains 12 residues. V was clipped by 7 bases and J by 6 bases, with 12 bases between them. Germline V CDR1 and CDR2: SNHLY, FYNNEI. CDR3 in DNA: TGTGCCAGCACTGGCCATAGCGCTGAAGCTTTCTTT. Translating gives CASTGHSAEAFF.

The chain couples TRBV11-2 to TRBJ2-1; 10 bases are a match to TRBD1. Germline CDR1 is SGHAT and CDR2 is FQNNGV. The CDR3 contains 13 residues. Unmatched junction bases numbered 4, after V lost 10 bases and J lost 4 bases. The CDR3 coding sequence is TGTGCCACCCCGGGACAGGGGTACAATGAGCAGTTCTTC. This codes for CATPGQGYNEQFF.

The chain carries TRBV25-1 and TRBJ1-2; perhaps TRBD1 as D (5 bases). The CDR3 is made up of 14 amino acids. V gave up 6 bases and J gave up 2 bases, with 13 bases separating them. The germline CDR1 and CDR2 sequences are MGHDK and SYGVNS. The CDR3 loop reads CASRQDNLNYGYTF. In DNA, the CDR3 is TGTGCCAGCAGACAGGACAACCTGAACTATGGCTACACCTTC.

The J gene is TRBJ2-1, the V gene TRBV11-2; 7 nucleotides match TRBD1. CDR3 size: 17 residues. From germline, CDR1 is SGHAT and CDR2 FQNNGV. Unmatched junction bases numbered 15, after V lost 5 bases and J lost 5 bases. CDR3 nucleotide sequence: TGTGCCAGCAGCCTCCTACAGGGGATTCCTGTCGACAATGAGCAGTTCTTC. This gives the protein CASSLLQGIPVDNEQFF. The whole variable domain, remainder taken from reference TRBV11-2 and TRBJ2-1, is EAGVAQSPRYKIIEKRQSVAFWCNPISGHATLYWYQQILGQGPKLLIQFQNNGVVDDSQLPKDRFSAERLKGVDSTLKIQPAKLEDSAVYLCASSLLQGIPVDNEQFFGPGTRLTVL.

V usage is TRBV7-3 and J usage is TRBJ2-2, with 7 nucleotides matching TRBD1. This CDR3 has 15 residues. Germline CDR1 reads SGHTA; CDR2 reads FQGTGA. The junction had 2 bases not matched to a gene; V was cut back by 4 bases and J by 0 bases. CDR3 nucleotides: TGTGCCAGCAGCTACAGGGGCCCGAACACCGGGGAGCTGTTTTTT. This translates into CASSYRGPNTGELFF. The variable domain in full, completed from reference TRBV7-3 and TRBJ2-2, reads GAGVSQTPSNKVTEKGKYVELRCDPISGHTALYWYRQSLGQGPEFLIYFQGTGAADDSGLPNDRFFAVRPEGSVSTLKIQRTERGDSAVYLCASSYRGPNTGELFFGEGSRLTVL.

This clone was counted only a few times. The CDR3 here is CASSPLTGRIDDGYTF. The CDR3 DNA is TGTGCCAGCTCACCACTTACAGGAAGGATTGATGATGGCTACACCTTC. The V gene is TRBV18, the J gene TRBJ1-2; D may be TRBD1 (5 bases). V lost 1 base and J 6 bases, leaving 18 bases between the germline ends. CDR1 is KGHSH and CDR2 is LQKENI in the germline V gene. The CDR3 covers 16 residues. Full variable domain (rest looked up from reference TRBV18 and TRBJ1-2): NAGVMQNPRHLVRRRGQEARLRCSPMKGHSHVYWYRQLPEEGLKFMVYLQKENIIDESGMPKERFSAEFPKEGPSILRIQQVVRGDSAAYFCASSPLTGRIDDGYTFGSGTRLTVV.

This clone has only a few counts. This chain uses TRBV7-9 with TRBJ1-2; tentatively, D is TRBD1 (6 bases). V lost 5 bases and J lost 4, with 11 bases in between. This CDR3 has 13 residues. From germline, CDR1 is SEHNR and CDR2 FQNEAQ (reference sequence). The DNA for the CDR3 is TGTGCCAGCAGCACTGGACAGCCCTATGGCTACACCTTC. Its protein is CASSTGQPYGYTF.

This sequence joins TRBV27 and TRBJ2-7, with 7 bases matching TRBD2. This CDR3 contains 15 residues. Trimming cost V 5 bases and J 7 bases; bases outside gene matches: 14. Germline V gene sequence: CDR1 MNHEY, CDR2 SMNVEV (reference sequence). In nucleotides, the CDR3 is TGTGCCAGCAGTCCCCTCGGACTAGAGAGAGGGGAGCAGTACTTC. Protein sequence: CASSPLGLERGEQYF.

The CDR3 sequence is CASSSDSSDEKLFF. CDR3 DNA: TGTGCCAGCAGTTCGGACTCCAGCGATGAAAAACTGTTTTTT. The chain couples TRBV2 to TRBJ1-4; no clear D. Trimming removed 5 bases from V and 6 bases from J, with 13 bases in between. Per the germline V gene, CDR1 is SNHLY and CDR2 is FYNNEI. The CDR3 loop spans 14 amino acids. Filled out from reference TRBV2 and TRBJ1-4, the complete variable domain reads EPEVTQTPSHQVTQMGQEVILRCVPISNHLYFYWYRQILGQKVEFLVSFYNNEISEKSEIFDDQFSVERPDGSNFTLKIRSTKLEDSAMYFCASSSDSSDEKLFFGSGTQLSVL.

The chain combines TRBV7-9 with TRBJ1-1; D uncertain. In germline, CDR1 is SEHNR, CDR2 FQNEAQ (reference sequence). V lost 5 bases to trimming and J lost 0 bases, with 7 bases between them. This CDR3 is 13 amino acids long. CDR3 nucleotides: TGTGCCAGCAGCGTCTCAGTGAACACTGAAGCTTTCTTT. This translates into CASSVSVNTEAFF.

The V gene is TRBV5-1, the J gene TRBJ1-3, with D maybe TRBD1 (5 bases). Germline loops: CDR1 SGHRS, CDR2 YFSETQ. V lost 1 base to trimming and J lost 0 bases, with 14 bases between them. The CDR3 has 17 amino acids. The CDR3 is CASSLYPGSYSGNTIYF. CDR3 DNA: TGCGCCAGCAGCTTGTACCCAGGGTCTTACTCTGGAAACACCATATATTTT. Full variable domain (missing parts from reference TRBV5-1 and TRBJ1-3): KAGVTQTPRYLIKTRGQQVTLSCSPISGHRSVSWYQQTPGQGLQFLFEYFSETQRNKGNFPGRFSGRQFSNSRSEMNVSTLELGDSALYLCASSLYPGSYSGNTIYFGEGSWLTVV.

The rearrangement links TRBV7-9 to TRBJ2-5; TRBD1 matches 7 bases. The V segment lost 4 bases and the J segment 5 bases; nucleotides outside the gene matches: 13. CDR1 is SEHNR and CDR2 is FQNEAQ in the germline V gene (reference sequence). The CDR3 sequence is 16 residues long. CDR3 sequence reads: CASSSLGADRWETQYF. As DNA, the CDR3 is TGTGCCAGCAGCTCCCTGGGGGCGGACAGGTGGGAGACCCAGTACTTC.

The chain has TRBV30 and TRBJ2-5; 7 bases line up with TRBD2. Germline V gene data show CDR1 as GTSNPN and CDR2 as SVGIG (reference sequence). The length of the CDR3 is 13 residues. Trimming removed 2 bases from V and 1 base from J; junction bases left unmatched: 1. CDR3 sequence reads: CAWSRLAQETQYF. The CDR3 bases are TGTGCCTGGAGTCGACTAGCCCAAGAGACCCAGTACTTC.

CDR3: CASTLRDFETQYF. Written as DNA, the CDR3 is TGCGCCAGCACCCTCCGGGACTTTGAGACCCAGTACTTC. V is TRBV5-1 and J is TRBJ2-5; D is perhaps TRBD2 (6 bases). V lost 6 bases and J 5 bases, leaving 14 bases between the germline ends. The CDR3 is 13 residues long. In germline, CDR1 is SGHRS, CDR2 YFSETQ.

V usage is TRBV5-1 and J usage is TRBJ2-1; 8 positions match TRBD2. J lost 10 bases, V lost 0 bases, and 6 bases had no gene match. The CDR3 runs 14 residues. Germline V gene data show CDR1 as SGHRS and CDR2 as YFSETQ. The CDR3 bases are TGCGCCAGCAGCTTGGCGGGGGGGCCTAGGGAGCAGTTCTTC. It yields the protein CASSLAGGPREQFF.

V gene TRBV19 combines with J gene TRBJ2-7; D possibly corresponds to TRBD1 (6 bases). The V gene's germline CDR1 is LNHDA and CDR2 SQIVND (reference sequence). With 5 bases removed from V and 0 bases from J, the gap between germline ends came to 14 bases. The CDR3 extends over 15 amino acids. DNA of the CDR3: TGTGCCAGTAGTCAGGGGACATTCGTCTCCTACGAGCAGTACTTC. Translated, it gives CASSQGTFVSYEQYF.

The chain couples TRBV24-1 to TRBJ2-1; 9 nucleotides align to TRBD2. Germline CDR1 is KGHDR and CDR2 is SFDVKD. The junction had 7 bases not matched to a gene; V was cut back by 3 bases and J by 8 bases. The CDR3 is made up of 15 amino acids. This chain's CDR3 is CATSDPGTSLDEQFF. For the CDR3, the DNA is TGTGCCACCAGTGATCCCGGGACTAGCCTGGATGAGCAGTTCTTC.

V usage is TRBV24-1 and J usage is TRBJ1-1; no clear D gene. CDR1 and CDR2 (germline): KGHDR, SFDVKD. The CDR3 has 13 residues. V was cut by 0 bases and J by 5 bases, with 6 bases left in between. The chain's CDR3 is CATSDLQVTEAFF. The DNA of the CDR3 is TGTGCCACCAGTGATTTGCAGGTAACTGAAGCTTTCTTT.

The rearrangement uses TRBV6-5 and TRBJ1-3, with 8 positions matching TRBD1. The germline CDR1 and CDR2 sequences are MNHEY and SVGAGI. CDR3 length: 15 residues. The V gene end was trimmed by 6 bases and the J gene end by 2 bases; junction bases not matched to a gene: 6. CDR3 nucleotides: TGTGCCAGCAGGACCCAGGGGGCGGCTGGAAACACCATATATTTT. This sequence encodes CASRTQGAAGNTIYF.